This is a list of T cell receptor beta chains from one sample in a study of T cell responses to AZD1222 COVID-19 vaccine. Repertoires were generated with immunoSEQ multiplex PCR, while TCRdb's copy carries only in-frame clones and drops some. The sample holds about 150,000 clones, roughly 91% seen once. The specimen was peripheral blood, collected on day 0 of AZD1222 vaccination. Receptor source: an adult in good health. Both conserved end residues are part of each CDR3. D genes are given only for firm matches. Not every row has a clone size; where given, it reads once, few, many or a size class.

>TRBV11-2|-|TRBJ2-2|-
CASSQIKGPPTGELFF
TGTGCCAGCAGCCAAATTAAGGGGCCCCCGACCGGGGAGCTGTTTTTT
>TRBV2|TRBD1|TRBJ1-1|-
CASSDRGRINTEAFF
TGTGCCAGCAGCGACAGGGGTAGGATAAACACTGAAGCTTTCTTT
>TRBV2|-|TRBJ1-1|-
CASSPRLEAFF
TGTGCCAGCAGTCCACGGCTTGAAGCTTTCTTT
>TRBV5-6|-|TRBJ1-1|once
CASSLARYEAFF
TGTGCCAGCAGCTTGGCACGATATGAAGCTTTCTTT
>TRBV5-1|-|TRBJ1-1|-
CASSLRGMNTEAFF
TGCGCCAGCAGCTTGCGGGGGATGAACACTGAAGCTTTCTTT
>TRBV30|-|TRBJ1-2|-
CAWDSDPYGYTF
TGTGCCTGGGATAGCGACCCCTATGGCTACACCTTC
>TRBV10-3|-|TRBJ1-5|-
CAISAGSNQPQHF
TGTGCCATCAGTGCGGGTAGCAATCAGCCCCAGCATTTT
>TRBV6-5|-|TRBJ1-2|-
CASSKTQYLDYGYTF
TGTGCCAGCAGTAAAACCCAGTACCTCGACTATGGCTACACCTTC
>TRBV9|-|TRBJ2-7|-
CASTRGTAVYEQYF
TGTGCCAGCACTCGCGGGACTGCCGTGTACGAGCAGTACTTC
>TRBV9|-|TRBJ1-1|-
CASSAEMGTEAFF
TGTGCCAGCAGCGCGGAGATGGGGACTGAAGCTTTCTTT
>TRBV14|TRBD1|TRBJ1-2|-
CASSQDDRGGYTF
TGTGCCAGCAGCCAAGACGACAGGGGAGGCTACACCTTC
>TRBV2|-|TRBJ1-4|-
CASSAGGGEKLFF
TGTGCCAGCAGTGCTGGGGGGGGCGAAAAACTGTTTTTT
>TRBV3-1/TRBV3-2|-|TRBJ1-5|once
CASSQESGNQPQHF
TGTGCCAGCAGCCAAGAGTCGGGCAATCAGCCCCAGCATTTT
>TRBV13|-|TRBJ1-3|-
CASILSYSGNTIYF
TGTGCCAGCATCCTGTCCTACTCTGGAAACACCATATATTTT
>TRBV11-2|-|TRBJ2-5|-
CASSLSFSQETQYF
TGTGCCAGCAGCTTAAGCTTTAGCCAAGAGACCCAGTACTTC
>TRBV4-1|-|TRBJ2-7|-
CASSRLGEQYF
TGCGCCAGCAGCCGGCTGGGCGAGCAGTACTTC